This T cell receptor (beta chain) is from a study of T cell responses to AZD1222 COVID-19 vaccine. General study results and limits: White British donors predominated, females outnumbered males, and clonal diversity was possibly underestimated. Repertoire sampling was restricted to post-peak T cell response timepoints.

Remarks on this clone: What it binds is unknown.

Method: immunoSEQ multiplex PCR; TCRdb's copy keeps in-frame clones and lacks some. The profile shows tens of thousands of clones, 85% to 90% of them singletons. Investigators merged groups given second doses at roughly 4 or roughly 12 weeks. V dropped 2 bases and J dropped 7 bases, with 6 bases sitting between them. The CDR3 has 13 residues. From germline, CDR1 is MNHNS and CDR2 SASEGT. The chain employs TRBV6-1 and TRBJ1-6; the D is unclear. The clonotype was recovered from an adult who received the AZD1222 COVID-19 vaccine. The starting material was peripheral blood, obtained 28 days after the second AZD1222 dose. CDR3 amino acids: CASSENENSPLHF. Here the CDR3 DNA reads TGTGCCAGCAGTGAAAACGAGAATTCACCCCTCCACTTT.